Sequencing of this T cell receptor beta chain was carried out in a study of cytomegalovirus exposure and HLA in healthy donors. The primer mix had 60 Vbeta and 13 Jbeta primers. TCRdb's table, derived via immunoSEQ multiplex PCR, lists solely in-frame clones and lacks some. The sample contains 150,000 to 200,000 clones, 80% to 90% of which appear only once. The germline V gene has CDR1 SGHRS and CDR2 YFSETQ. There are 15 residues in the CDR3. The V segment lost 0 bases and the J segment 7 bases; nucleotides outside the gene matches: 7. Study-wide results and caveats: A later analysis linked a missense variant in DCLRE1C to the trimming of TCR beta V and J genes. The records held CMV serostatus as the only immune exposure information.

This clone was observed once. The antigen remains unidentified. The sample taken for sequencing was PBMCs. J is TRBJ2-1 and V is TRBV5-1; 7 bases map to TRBD1. This clonotype was obtained from a man aged 50 to 60 in good health and CMV-seropositive. CDR3 DNA sequence: TGCGCCAGCAGCTTGGGAGTGACAGGGATTAATGAGCAGTTCTTC. Its translation is CASSLGVTGINEQFF. The variable domain in full, with the rest retrieved from reference TRBV5-1 and TRBJ2-1, is KAGVTQTPRYLIKTRGQQVTLSCSPISGHRSVSWYQQTPGQGLQFLFEYFSETQRNKGNFPGRFSGRQFSNSRSEMNVSTLELGDSALYLCASSLGVTGINEQFFGPGTRLTVL.